This TCR beta chain was documented in a study of T cells after posttransplantation cyclophosphamide. J gave up 2 bases and V 1 base, and 2 bases lay outside the gene matches. Germline loops: CDR1 SGHNT, CDR2 YENEEA. The CDR3 contains 15 residues. A marrow graft followed busulfan-fludarabine conditioning, with cyclophosphamide on days +3 and +4. Concerning this clone: The target antigen is unknown.

Whole-study results and caveats: Recipient CMV seropositivity and CMV reactivation strongly tracked TRB clonality. Donor-recipient repertoire similarity was low at 1-2 months, rising over year one. Tissue-infiltrating T cells from skin or gut overlapped little with blood T cells.

The protocol was immunoSEQ multiplex PCR, while the TCRdb copy is restricted to in-frame clones and leaves out a portion. The profile shows 42,000 or so clones, 90% of them singletons. The rearrangement links TRBV11-3 to TRBJ2-1; 7 bases align to TRBD2. The sequences come from PBMCs, collected 55 to 70 days after allogeneic stem cell transplant with posttransplant cyclophosphamide. The TCR comes from a male patient aged 55 to 69 who received an allogeneic stem cell transplant from a related donor and was CMV-positive. Among the T cells, some may be from the graft donor. The CDR3 is CASSLGGGTYNEQFF. The CDR3 DNA reads as TGTGCCAGCAGCTTAGGGGGGGGGACCTACAATGAGCAGTTCTTC.